This TCR beta chain came from a study of preoperative IRX-2 immunotherapy in early breast cancer. The protocol was immunoSEQ multiplex PCR, while the TCRdb copy is restricted to in-frame clones and leaves out a portion. The table lists 35,000 to 55,000 clones, about 95% of them singletons. Per the germline V gene, CDR1 is SGHNT and CDR2 is YYREEE (reference sequence). The length of the CDR3 is 12 residues. V shed 9 bases, J shed 6 bases, and the junction held 7 bases outside the gene matches. Treatment described: preoperative locoregional IRX-2 cytokine immunotherapy. The input for sequencing was tumor tissue, taken after IRX-2 immunotherapy. This TCR was sampled from a human donor with breast cancer. V is TRBV5-4 and J is TRBJ2-5; the match to TRBD1 covers 8 bases. The DNA of the CDR3 is TGTGCCACAGGGGACAGGTCGAAGACCCAGTACTTC. Its translation is CATGDRSKTQYF.